This TCR beta chain emerged from a study of Graves' ophthalmopathy and Graves' hyperthyroidism. Study results and limitations: Classification of ophthalmopathy versus stable hyperthyroidism by a 13-signature model yielded 85% to 90% sensitivity and 65% to 83% specificity. Blood also contained most of the expanded thyroid clonotypes above 0.001 frequency.

Researchers turned away patients with other autoimmune diseases, uncontrolled infections, pregnancy or lactation. Amplification from RNA transcripts yielded the TCR beta CDR3 regions. Following a first-round RT-PCR that used HTBI primers, a second-round multiplex PCR was carried out. MiXCR was run by TCRdb on the multiplex PCR reads, yielding one entry per CDR3 protein. The table lists 200,000 to 250,000 distinct CDR3 sequences, approximately 42% of them singletons. Many counts were recorded for this clonotype. Its target is not known. CDR1 is KGHDR, CDR2 SFDVKD, per germline. This CDR3 comprises 14 residues. Losses at the gene ends were 4 bases for V and 4 bases for J; bases not matched to a gene: 4.

What was sequenced was peripheral blood. The sequence was collected from an adult man with Graves' ophthalmopathy. The chain employs TRBV24-1 and TRBJ2-5, with 8 bases lining up with TRBD1. The CDR3 sequence is CATSDHGTGETQYF. As DNA, the CDR3 is TGTGCCACCAGTGACCATGGGACAGGAGAGACCCAGTACTTC.